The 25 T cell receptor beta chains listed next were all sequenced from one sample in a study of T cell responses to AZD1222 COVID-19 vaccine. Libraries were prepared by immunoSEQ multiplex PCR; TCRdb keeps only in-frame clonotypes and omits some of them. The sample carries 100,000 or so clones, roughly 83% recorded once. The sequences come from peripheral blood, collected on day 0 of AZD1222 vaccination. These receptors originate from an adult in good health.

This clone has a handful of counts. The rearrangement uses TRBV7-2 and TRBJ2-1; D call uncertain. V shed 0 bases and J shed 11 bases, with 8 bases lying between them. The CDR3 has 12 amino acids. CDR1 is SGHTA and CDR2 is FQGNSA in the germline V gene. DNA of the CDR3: TGTGCCAGCAGCTTAGCGCTGGCCAAGCAGTTCTTC. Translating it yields CASSLALAKQFF.

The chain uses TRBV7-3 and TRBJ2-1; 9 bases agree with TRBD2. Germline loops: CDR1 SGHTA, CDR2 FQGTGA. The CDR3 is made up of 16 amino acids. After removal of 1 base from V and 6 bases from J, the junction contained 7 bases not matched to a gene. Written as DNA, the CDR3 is TGTGCCAGCAGCTTAAGTGGGGGACTAGCAATCAATGAGCAGTTCTTC. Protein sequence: CASSLSGGLAINEQFF. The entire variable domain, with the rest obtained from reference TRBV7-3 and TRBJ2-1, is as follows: GAGVSQTPSNKVTEKGKYVELRCDPISGHTALYWYRQSLGQGPEFLIYFQGTGAADDSGLPNDRFFAVRPEGSVSTLKIQRTERGDSAVYLCASSLSGGLAINEQFFGPGTRLTVL.

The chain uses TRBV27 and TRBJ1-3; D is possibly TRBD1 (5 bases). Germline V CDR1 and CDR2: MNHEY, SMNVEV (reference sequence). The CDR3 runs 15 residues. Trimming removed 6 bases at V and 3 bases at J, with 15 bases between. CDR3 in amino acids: CASRSGGGLGNTIYF. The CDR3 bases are TGTGCCAGCAGATCTGGGGGTGGACTTGGAAACACCATATATTTT.

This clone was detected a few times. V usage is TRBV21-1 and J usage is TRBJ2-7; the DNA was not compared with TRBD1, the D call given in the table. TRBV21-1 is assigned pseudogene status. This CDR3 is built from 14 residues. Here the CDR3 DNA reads TGTGCCAGCAGCTCCAGGACAGGGGCCTACGAGCAGTACTTC. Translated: CASSSRTGAYEQYF.

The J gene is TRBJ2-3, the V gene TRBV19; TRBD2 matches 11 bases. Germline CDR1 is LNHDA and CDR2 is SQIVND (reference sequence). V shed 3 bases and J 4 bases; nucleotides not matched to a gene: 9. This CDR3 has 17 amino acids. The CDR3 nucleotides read TGTGCCAGTAGTATGTATAGCGGGGGGGCTGGATCAGATACGCAGTATTTT. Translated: CASSMYSGGAGSDTQYF.

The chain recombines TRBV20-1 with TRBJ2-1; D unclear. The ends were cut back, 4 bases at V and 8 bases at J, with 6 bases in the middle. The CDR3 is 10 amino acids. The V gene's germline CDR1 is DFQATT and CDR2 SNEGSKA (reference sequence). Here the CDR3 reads CSATAYEQFF. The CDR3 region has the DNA TGCAGTGCTACTGCCTATGAGCAGTTCTTC.

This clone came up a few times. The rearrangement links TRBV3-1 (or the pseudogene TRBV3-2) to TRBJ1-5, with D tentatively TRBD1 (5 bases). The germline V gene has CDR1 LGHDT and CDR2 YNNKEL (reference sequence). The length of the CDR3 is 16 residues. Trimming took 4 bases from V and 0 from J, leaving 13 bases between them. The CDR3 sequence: CASSLGGGNSNQPQHF. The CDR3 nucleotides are TGTGCCAGCAGCCTAGGTGGGGGAAATAGCAATCAGCCCCAGCATTTT.

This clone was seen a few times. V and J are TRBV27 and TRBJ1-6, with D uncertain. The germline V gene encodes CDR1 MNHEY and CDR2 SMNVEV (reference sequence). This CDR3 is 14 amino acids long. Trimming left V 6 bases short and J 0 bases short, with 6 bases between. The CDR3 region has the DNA TGTGCCAGCAGCGGTCGCTCCTATAATTCACCCCTCCACTTT. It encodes CASSGRSYNSPLHF.

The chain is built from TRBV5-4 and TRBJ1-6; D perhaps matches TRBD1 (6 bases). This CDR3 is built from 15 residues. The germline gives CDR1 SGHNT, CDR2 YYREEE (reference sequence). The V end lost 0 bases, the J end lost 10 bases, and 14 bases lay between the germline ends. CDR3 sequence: CASSLGAGAGSPLHF. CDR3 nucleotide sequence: TGTGCCAGCAGCTTGGGGGCAGGGGCGGGCTCACCCCTCCACTTT.

The CDR3, as DNA: TGTGCCAGCAGCCAAGACACGGGCTCTGGAAACACCATATATTTT. Its translation is CASSQDTGSGNTIYF. V and J are TRBV7-6 and TRBJ1-3; D is undetermined. This CDR3 comprises 15 residues. CDR1 and CDR2 from the germline V gene are SGHVS and FNYEAQ. V dropped 5 bases and J dropped 0 bases, with 11 bases sitting between them. Drawing the rest from reference TRBV7-6 and TRBJ1-3, the complete variable domain is GAGVSQSPRYKVTKRGQDVALRCDPISGHVSLYWYRQALGQGPEFLTYFNYEAQQDKSGLPNDRFSAERPEGSISTLTIQRTEQRDSAMYRCASSQDTGSGNTIYFGEGSWLTVV.

CDR3 residues: CASSQVGTGLYSYGYTF. The CDR3 nucleotides read TGTGCCAGCAGCCAAGTCGGGACAGGGCTCTACTCCTATGGCTACACCTTC. The chain carries TRBV4-2 and TRBJ1-2; 9 nucleotides line up with TRBD1. V gave up 1 base and J gave up 4 bases; unmatched junction bases: 10. CDR3 length: 17 amino acids. Germline V gene data show CDR1 as LGHNA and CDR2 as YNFKEQ.

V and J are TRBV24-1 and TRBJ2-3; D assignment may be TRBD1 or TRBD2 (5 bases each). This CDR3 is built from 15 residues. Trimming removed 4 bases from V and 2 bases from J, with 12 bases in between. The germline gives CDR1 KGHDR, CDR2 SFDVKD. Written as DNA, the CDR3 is TGTGCCACCAGTGACTCCGGGGCAATCACAGATACGCAGTATTTT. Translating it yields CATSDSGAITDTQYF.

The CDR3 protein is CASSLSPGQTLNTEAFF. In DNA form, the CDR3 reads TGTGCCAGCAGTTTATCACCGGGACAGACTTTGAACACTGAAGCTTTCTTT. The rearrangement uses TRBV27 and TRBJ1-1; 7 bases align to TRBD1. Germline-derived CDR1 and CDR2 are MNHEY and SMNVEV (reference sequence). There are 17 residues in the CDR3. J was trimmed by 0 bases and V by 0 bases; bases with no gene match: 7.

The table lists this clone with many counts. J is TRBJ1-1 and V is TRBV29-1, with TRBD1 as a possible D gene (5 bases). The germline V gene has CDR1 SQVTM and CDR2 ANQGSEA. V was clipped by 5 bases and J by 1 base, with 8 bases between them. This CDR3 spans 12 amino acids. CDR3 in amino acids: CSVIGGNTEAFF. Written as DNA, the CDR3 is TGCAGCGTTATTGGGGGGAACACTGAAGCTTTCTTT.

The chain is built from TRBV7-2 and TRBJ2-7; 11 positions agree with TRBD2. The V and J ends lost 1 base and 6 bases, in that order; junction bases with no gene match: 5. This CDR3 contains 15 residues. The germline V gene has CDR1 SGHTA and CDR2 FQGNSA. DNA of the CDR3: TGTGCCAGCAGCTTAGTAGGTGGGACTAGCGGCGAGCAGTACTTC. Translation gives CASSLVGGTSGEQYF.

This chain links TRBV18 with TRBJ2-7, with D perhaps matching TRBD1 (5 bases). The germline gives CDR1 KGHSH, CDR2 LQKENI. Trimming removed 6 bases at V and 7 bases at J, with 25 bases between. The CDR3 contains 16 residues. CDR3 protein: CASSTVGAPPTVEQYF. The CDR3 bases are TGTGCCAGCTCTACGGTAGGGGCACCACCAACGGTGGAGCAGTACTTC.

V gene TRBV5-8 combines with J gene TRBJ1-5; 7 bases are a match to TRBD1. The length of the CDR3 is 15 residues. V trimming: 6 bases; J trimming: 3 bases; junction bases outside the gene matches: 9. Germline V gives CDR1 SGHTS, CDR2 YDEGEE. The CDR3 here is CASNSWEGANQPQHF. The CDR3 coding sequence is TGTGCCAGCAACTCCTGGGAGGGGGCCAATCAGCCCCAGCATTTT.

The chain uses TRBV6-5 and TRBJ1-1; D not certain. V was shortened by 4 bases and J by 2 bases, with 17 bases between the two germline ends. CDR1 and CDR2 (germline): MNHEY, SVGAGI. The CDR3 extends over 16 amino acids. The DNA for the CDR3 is TGTGCCAGCAGTTCGGGTCAACTCCTTTCTAACACTGAAGCTTTCTTT. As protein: CASSSGQLLSNTEAFF.

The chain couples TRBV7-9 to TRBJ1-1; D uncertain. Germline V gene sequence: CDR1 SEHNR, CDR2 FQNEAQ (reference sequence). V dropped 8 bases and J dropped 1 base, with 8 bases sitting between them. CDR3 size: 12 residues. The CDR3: CASGPENTEAFF. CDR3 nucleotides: TGTGCCAGCGGACCAGAGAACACTGAAGCTTTCTTT.

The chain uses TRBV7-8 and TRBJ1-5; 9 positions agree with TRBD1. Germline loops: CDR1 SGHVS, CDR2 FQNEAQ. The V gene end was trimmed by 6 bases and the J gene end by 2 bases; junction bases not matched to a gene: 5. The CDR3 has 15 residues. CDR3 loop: CASSWTGEGNQPQHF. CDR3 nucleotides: TGTGCCAGCAGTTGGACAGGGGAGGGCAATCAGCCCCAGCATTTT.

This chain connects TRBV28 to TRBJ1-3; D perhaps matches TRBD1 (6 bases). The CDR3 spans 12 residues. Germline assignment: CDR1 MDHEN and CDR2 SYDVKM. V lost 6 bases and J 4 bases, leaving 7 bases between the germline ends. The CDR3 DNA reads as TGTGCCAGCAGACAGGGAGGAAACACCATATATTTT. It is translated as CASRQGGNTIYF. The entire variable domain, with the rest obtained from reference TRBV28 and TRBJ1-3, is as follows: DVKVTQSSRYLVKRTGEKVFLECVQDMDHENMFWYRQDPGLGLRLIYFSYDVKMKEKGDIPEGYSVSREKKERFSLILESASTNQTSMYLCASRQGGNTIYFGEGSWLTVV.

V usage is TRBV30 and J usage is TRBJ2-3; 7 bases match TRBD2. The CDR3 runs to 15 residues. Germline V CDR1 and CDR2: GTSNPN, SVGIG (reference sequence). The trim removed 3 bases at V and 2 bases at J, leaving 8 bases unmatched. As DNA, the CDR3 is TGTGCCTGGAGCTCAGGAGGGACTAACACAGATACGCAGTATTTT. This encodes CAWSSGGTNTDTQYF.

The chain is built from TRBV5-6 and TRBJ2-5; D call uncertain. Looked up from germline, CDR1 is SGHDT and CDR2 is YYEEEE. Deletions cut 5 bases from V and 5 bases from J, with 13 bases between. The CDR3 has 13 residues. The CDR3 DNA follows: TGTGCCAGCAGTACGACTGGGGTGGAGACCCAGTACTTC. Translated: CASSTTGVETQYF.

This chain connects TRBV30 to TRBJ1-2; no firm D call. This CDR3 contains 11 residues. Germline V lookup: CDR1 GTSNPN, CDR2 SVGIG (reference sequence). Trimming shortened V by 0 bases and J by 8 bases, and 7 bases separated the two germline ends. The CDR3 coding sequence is TGTGCCTGGAGTGTATCCCACGGCTACACCTTC. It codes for CAWSVSHGYTF. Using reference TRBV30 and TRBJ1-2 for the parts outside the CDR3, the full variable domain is SQTIHQWPATLVQPVGSPLSLECTVEGTSNPNLYWYRQAAGRGLQLLFYSVGIGQISSEVPQNLSASRPQDRQFILSSKKLLLSDSGFYLCAWSVSHGYTFGSGTRLTVV.

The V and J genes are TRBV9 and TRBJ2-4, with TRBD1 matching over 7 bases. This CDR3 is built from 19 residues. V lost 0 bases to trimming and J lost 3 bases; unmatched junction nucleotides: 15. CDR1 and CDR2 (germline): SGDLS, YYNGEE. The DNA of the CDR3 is TGTGCCAGCAGCGTAGATCCAGGGGGTACTCTTCGGGACAAAAACATTCAGTACTTC. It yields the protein CASSVDPGGTLRDKNIQYF.